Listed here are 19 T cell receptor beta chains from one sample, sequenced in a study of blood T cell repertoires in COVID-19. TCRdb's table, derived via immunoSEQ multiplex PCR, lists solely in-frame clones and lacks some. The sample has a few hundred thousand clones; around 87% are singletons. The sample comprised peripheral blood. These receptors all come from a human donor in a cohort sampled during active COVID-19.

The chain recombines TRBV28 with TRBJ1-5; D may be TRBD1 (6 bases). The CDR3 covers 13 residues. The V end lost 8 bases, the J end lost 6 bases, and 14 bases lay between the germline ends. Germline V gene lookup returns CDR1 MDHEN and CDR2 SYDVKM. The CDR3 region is CASRNRAGQPQHF. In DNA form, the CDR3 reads TGTGCCAGCCGAAACAGGGCGGGTCAGCCCCAGCATTTT.

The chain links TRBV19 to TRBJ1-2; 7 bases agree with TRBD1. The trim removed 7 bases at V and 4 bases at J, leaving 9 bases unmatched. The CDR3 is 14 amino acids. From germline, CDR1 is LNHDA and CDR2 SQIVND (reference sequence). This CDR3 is CASTQRDRLYGYTF. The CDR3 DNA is TGTGCCAGTACTCAACGGGACAGACTCTATGGCTACACCTTC. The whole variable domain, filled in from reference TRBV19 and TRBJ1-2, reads DGGITQSPKYLFRKEGQNVTLSCEQNLNHDAMYWYRQDPGQGLRLIYYSQIVNDFQKGDIAEGYSVSREKKESFPLTVTSAQKNPTAFYLCASTQRDRLYGYTFGSGTRLTVV.

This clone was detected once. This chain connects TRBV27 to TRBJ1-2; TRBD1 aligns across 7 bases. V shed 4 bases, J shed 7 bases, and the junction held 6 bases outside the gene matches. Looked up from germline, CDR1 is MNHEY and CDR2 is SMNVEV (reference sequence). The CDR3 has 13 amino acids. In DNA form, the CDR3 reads TGTGCCAGCAGTTGGGGACAGCGAGGTGGCTACACCTTC. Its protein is CASSWGQRGGYTF.

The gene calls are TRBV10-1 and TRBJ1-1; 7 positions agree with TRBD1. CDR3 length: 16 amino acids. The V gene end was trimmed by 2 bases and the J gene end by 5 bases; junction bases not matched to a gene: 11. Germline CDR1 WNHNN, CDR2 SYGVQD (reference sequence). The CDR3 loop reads CASSEETGNRRTEAFF. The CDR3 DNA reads TGCGCCAGCAGTGAGGAGACAGGGAATCGGAGGACTGAAGCTTTCTTT.

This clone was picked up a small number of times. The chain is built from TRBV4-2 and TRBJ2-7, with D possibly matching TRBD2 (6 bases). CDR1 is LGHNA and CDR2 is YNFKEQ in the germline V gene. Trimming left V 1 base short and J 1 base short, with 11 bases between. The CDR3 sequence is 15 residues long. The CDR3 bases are TGTGCCAGCAGCCAAGGGGAGGAGGGGTCCTACGAGCAGTACTTC. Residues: CASSQGEEGSYEQYF.

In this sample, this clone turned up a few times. The CDR3 DNA reads TGTGCCAGCAGCTTAGCCGCTAGCGTGGAGACCCAGTACTTC. Protein sequence: CASSLAASVETQYF. The rearrangement links TRBV7-9 to TRBJ2-5, with a possible D match to TRBD2 (6 bases). CDR3 length equals 14 residues. Trimming left V 0 bases short and J 5 bases short, with 10 bases between. Germline V CDR1 and CDR2: SEHNR, FQNEAQ (reference sequence). Together with reference TRBV7-9 and TRBJ2-5, the CDR3 gives the full variable domain: DTGVSQNPRHKITKRGQNVTFRCDPISEHNRLYWYRQTLGQGPEFLTYFQNEAQLEKSRLLSDRFSAERPKGSFSTLEIQRTEQGDSAMYLCASSLAASVETQYFGPGTRLLVL.

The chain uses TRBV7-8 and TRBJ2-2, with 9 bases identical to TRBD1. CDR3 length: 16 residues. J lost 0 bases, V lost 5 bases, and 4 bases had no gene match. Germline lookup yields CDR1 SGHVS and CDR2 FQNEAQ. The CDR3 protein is CASSPTGGTNTGELFF. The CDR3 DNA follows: TGTGCCAGCAGCCCGACAGGGGGTACGAACACCGGGGAGCTGTTTTTT.

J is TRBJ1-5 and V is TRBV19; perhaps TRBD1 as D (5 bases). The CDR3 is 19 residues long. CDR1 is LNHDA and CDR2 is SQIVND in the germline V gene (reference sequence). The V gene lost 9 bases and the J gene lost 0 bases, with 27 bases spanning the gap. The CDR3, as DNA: TGTGCCAGCCAGATCACGGGGCAGGGTTGGGACTATAGCAATCAGCCCCAGCATTTT. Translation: CASQITGQGWDYSNQPQHF. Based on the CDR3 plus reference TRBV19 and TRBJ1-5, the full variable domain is DGGITQSPKYLFRKEGQNVTLSCEQNLNHDAMYWYRQDPGQGLRLIYYSQIVNDFQKGDIAEGYSVSREKKESFPLTVTSAQKNPTAFYLCASQITGQGWDYSNQPQHFGDGTRLSIL.

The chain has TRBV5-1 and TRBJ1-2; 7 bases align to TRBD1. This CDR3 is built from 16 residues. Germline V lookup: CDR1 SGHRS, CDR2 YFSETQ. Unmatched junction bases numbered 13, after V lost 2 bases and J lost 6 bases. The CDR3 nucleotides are TGCGCCAGCAGCTTAGCAGGGGGTCCGGCTCGGGATGGCTACACCTTC. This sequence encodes CASSLAGGPARDGYTF.

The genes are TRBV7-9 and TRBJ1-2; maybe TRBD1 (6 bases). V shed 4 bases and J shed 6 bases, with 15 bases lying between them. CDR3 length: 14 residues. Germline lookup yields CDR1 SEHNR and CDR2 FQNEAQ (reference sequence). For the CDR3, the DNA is TGTGCCAGCAGCTCAACAGAAGGGGGTCATGGCTACACCTTC. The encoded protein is CASSSTEGGHGYTF. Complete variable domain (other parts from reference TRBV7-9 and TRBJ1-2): DTGVSQNPRHKITKRGQNVTFRCDPISEHNRLYWYRQTLGQGPEFLTYFQNEAQLEKSRLLSDRFSAERPKGSFSTLEIQRTEQGDSAMYLCASSSTEGGHGYTFGSGTRLTVV.

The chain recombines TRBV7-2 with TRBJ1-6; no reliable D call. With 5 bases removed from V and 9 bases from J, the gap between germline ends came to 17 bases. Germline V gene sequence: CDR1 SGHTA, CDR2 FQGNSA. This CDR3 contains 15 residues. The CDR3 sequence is CASSPLTGVSSPLHF. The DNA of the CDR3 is TGTGCCAGCAGCCCCCTGACGGGAGTCTCTTCACCCCTCCACTTT. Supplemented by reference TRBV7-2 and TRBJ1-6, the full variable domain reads GAGVSQSPSNKVTEKGKDVELRCDPISGHTALYWYRQSLGQGLEFLIYFQGNSAPDKSGLPSDRFSAERTGGSVSTLTIQRTQQEDSAVYLCASSPLTGVSSPLHFGNGTRLTVT.

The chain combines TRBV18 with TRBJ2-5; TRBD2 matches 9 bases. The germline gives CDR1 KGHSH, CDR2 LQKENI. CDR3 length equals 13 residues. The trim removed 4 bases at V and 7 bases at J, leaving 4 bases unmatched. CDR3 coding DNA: TGTGCCAGCTCACGGGAGGGACTAGCGACCCAGTACTTC. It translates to CASSREGLATQYF.

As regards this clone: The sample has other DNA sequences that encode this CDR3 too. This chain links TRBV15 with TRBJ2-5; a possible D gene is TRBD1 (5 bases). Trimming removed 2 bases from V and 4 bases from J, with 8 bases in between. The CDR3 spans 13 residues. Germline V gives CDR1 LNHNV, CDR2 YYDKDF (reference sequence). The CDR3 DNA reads TGTGCCACCAGCAGACAGGGTGGAGAGACCCAGTACTTC. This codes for CATSRQGGETQYF.

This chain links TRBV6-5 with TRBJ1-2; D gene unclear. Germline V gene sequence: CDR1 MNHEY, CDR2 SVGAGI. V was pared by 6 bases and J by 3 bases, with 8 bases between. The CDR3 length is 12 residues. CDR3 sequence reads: CASRALDYGYTF. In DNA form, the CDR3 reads TGTGCCAGCAGAGCCTTGGACTATGGCTACACCTTC.

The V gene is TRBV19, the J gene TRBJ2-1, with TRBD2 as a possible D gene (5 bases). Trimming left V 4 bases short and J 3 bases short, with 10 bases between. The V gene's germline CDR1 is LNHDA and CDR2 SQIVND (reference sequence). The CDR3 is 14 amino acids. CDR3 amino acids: CASSSSVGYNEQFF. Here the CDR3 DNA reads TGTGCCAGTAGTAGTAGCGTGGGCTACAATGAGCAGTTCTTC.

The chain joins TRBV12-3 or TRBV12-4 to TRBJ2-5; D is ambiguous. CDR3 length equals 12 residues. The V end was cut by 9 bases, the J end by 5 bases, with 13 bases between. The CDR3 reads CASATVEETQYF. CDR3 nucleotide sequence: TGTGCCAGTGCTACCGTTGAGGAGACCCAGTACTTC.

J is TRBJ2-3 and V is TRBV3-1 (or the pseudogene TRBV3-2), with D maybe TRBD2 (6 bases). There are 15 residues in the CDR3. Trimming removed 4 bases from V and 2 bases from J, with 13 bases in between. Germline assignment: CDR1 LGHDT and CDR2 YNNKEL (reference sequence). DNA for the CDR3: TGTGCCAGCAGCCCGTTCCAGGGACTCACAGATACGCAGTATTTT. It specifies CASSPFQGLTDTQYF.

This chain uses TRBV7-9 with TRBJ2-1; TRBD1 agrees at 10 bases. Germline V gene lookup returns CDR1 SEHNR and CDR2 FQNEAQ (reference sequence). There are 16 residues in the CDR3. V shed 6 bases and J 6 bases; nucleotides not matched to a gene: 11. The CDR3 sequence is CASSSTGTGEGNEQFF. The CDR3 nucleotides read TGTGCCAGCAGTTCTACCGGGACAGGGGAGGGCAATGAGCAGTTCTTC.

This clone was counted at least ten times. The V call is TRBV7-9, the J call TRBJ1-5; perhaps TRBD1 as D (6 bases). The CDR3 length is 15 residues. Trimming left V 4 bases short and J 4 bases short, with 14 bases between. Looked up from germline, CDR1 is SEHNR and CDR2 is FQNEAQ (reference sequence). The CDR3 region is CASSSSGVQNQPQHF. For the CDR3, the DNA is TGTGCCAGCAGCTCCTCAGGGGTCCAAAATCAGCCCCAGCATTTT.